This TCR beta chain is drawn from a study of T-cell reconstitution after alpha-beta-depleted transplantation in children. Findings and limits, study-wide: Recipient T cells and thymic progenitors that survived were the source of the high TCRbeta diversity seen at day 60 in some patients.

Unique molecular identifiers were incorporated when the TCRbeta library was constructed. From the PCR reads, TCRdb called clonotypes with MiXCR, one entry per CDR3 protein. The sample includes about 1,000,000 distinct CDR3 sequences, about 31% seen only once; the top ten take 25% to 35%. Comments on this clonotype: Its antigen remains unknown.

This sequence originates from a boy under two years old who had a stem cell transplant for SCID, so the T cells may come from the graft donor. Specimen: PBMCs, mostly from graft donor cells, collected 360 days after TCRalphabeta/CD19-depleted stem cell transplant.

The CDR3 reads CASSTGRDSRAPFEQYF. The CDR3 DNA follows: TGTGCCAGCAGCACCGGAAGAGACAGTCGGGCCCCTTTCGAGCAGTACTTC. V and J are TRBV7-8 and TRBJ2-7; a weak D match, TRBD1 (5 bases). V gave up 5 bases and J gave up 6 bases, with 26 bases separating them. CDR3 length: 17 amino acids. CDR1 SGHVS and CDR2 FQNEAQ come from the germline V gene.